The sequence of this T cell receptor beta chain was determined in a study of T-cell reconstitution after alpha-beta-depleted transplantation in children. This CDR3 has 16 amino acids. CDR1 is SGHTA and CDR2 is FQGNSA in the germline V gene. The junction had 17 bases not matched to a gene; V was cut back by 5 bases and J by 12 bases. General observations from the study: It was surviving recipient T cells and thymic progenitors that gave some patients high TCRbeta diversity at day 60. One year after transplant, T-cell counts and diversity came mostly from newly produced T cells. Approximately two months post-transplant, alpha-beta T cells reportedly originated from several hundred expanded graft clones.

This clonotype came up many times. Its antigen is not identified. Unique molecular identifiers were built into the TCRbeta library. From the PCR reads, TCRdb called clonotypes with MiXCR, one entry per CDR3 protein. Of roughly 120,000 distinct CDR3 sequences detected, about a tenth appear once; the ten largest clones hold 30% to 35%. V usage is TRBV7-2 and J usage is TRBJ2-1, with 9 bases fitting TRBD2. The sample consisted of PBMCs, taken before TCRalphabeta/CD19-depleted stem cell transplant. The origin of this receptor is a boy between 2 and 15 years old with acute lymphoblastic leukemia, due to receive a stem cell transplant. The CDR3 nucleotides are TGTGCCAGCAGCCGTAAAGGCCTAGCGGGATCGAGGGGGCAGTTCTTC. Amino acids: CASSRKGLAGSRGQFF.